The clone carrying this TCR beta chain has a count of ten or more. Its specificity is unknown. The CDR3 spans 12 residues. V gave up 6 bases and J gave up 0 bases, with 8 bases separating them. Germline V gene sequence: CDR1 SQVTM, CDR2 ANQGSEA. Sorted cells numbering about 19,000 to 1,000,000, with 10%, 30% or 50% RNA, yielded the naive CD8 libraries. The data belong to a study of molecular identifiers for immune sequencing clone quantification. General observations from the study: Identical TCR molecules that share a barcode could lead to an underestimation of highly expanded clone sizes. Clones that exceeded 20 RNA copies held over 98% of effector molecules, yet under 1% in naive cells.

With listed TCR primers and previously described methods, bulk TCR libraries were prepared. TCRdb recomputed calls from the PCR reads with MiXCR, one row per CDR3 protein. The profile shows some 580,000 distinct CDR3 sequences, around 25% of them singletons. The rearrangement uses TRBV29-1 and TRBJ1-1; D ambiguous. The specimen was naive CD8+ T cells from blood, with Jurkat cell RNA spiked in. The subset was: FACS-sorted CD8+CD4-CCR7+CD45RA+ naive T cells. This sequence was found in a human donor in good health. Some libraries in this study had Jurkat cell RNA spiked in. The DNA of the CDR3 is TGCAGCGTCAGCGACCTGAACACTGAAGCTTTCTTT. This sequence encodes CSVSDLNTEAFF.